This paragraph reports one T cell receptor (beta chain). This sample stems from a study of T-cell memory formation after mild COVID-19. Whole-study context: TCR clusters mostly belonged to single donors.

TCR alpha and TCR beta cDNA libraries carrying sample barcodes and UMIs were produced by 5'RACE using constant-segment primers. TCRdb re-called the 5' RACE reads with MiXCR, one entry per CDR3 protein. The sample yields about 110,000 distinct CDR3 sequences, 22% seen once. The receptor was isolated from a man younger than 30 who had mild COVID-19 (a few samples of this study predate the infection). Cell type and time point are not known. Sequenced material: PBMCs or a T cell subset sorted from them (not recorded which).

The chain's CDR3 is CASNTQGRDTQYF. CDR3 DNA: TGTGCCAGCAACACACAGGGGCGGGATACGCAGTATTTT. J is TRBJ2-3 and V is TRBV5-6; 7 bases fit TRBD1. Losses at the gene ends were 6 bases for V and 6 bases for J; bases not matched to a gene: 7. The CDR3 spans 13 residues. Germline-derived CDR1 and CDR2 are SGHDT and YYEEEE.